The source of this T cell receptor (beta chain) is a study of T cells in Graves' hyperthyroidism and ophthalmopathy. There were TCR beta CDR3 regions amplified from RNA transcripts. The study used the HTBI primer set for a first-round RT-PCR of the TCR CDR3. A single record per CDR3 protein comes from TCRdb applying MiXCR to the multiplex PCR reads. Of around 400,000 distinct CDR3 sequences in the sample, around 14% were seen once. The sample holds many counts of this clonotype. The antigen is undetermined. Findings of the study overall: In blood, most of the thyroid clonotypes expanded above 0.001 were also present.

This TCR was sampled from a woman aged 18 to 35 with Graves' hyperthyroidism that later progressed to Graves' ophthalmopathy. What was sequenced was blood.

DNA for the CDR3: TGTGCCAGCAGCTTAGGGGGAAACGAGGAAGAGACCCAGTACTTC. Translated: CASSLGGNEEETQYF. The chain is built from TRBV7-2 and TRBJ2-5; no clear D. The germline V gene has CDR1 SGHTA and CDR2 FQGNSA. There are 15 residues in the CDR3. Trimming cost V 1 base and J 3 bases, with 12 bases left between them.